These T cell receptor beta chains were read from a single sample in a study of shared clonotypes between healthy human individuals. Only in-frame clones appear in the TCRdb table, and some are missing; sequencing was by immunoSEQ multiplex PCR. The table lists about 2.4 million clones, over 85% of them singletons. Material: naive CD4+ T cells from PBMCs. The source of these receptors is a man aged 18 to 30 in good health. Some clones in this sample may be carry-over from other donors' samples. Each CDR3 is given with its conserved first and last residue. A D gene is named only where the DNA matches it firmly. Clone size, where shown, is once, few, many, or a class for clones that have expanded.

V gene	clone size	D gene	J gene	CDR3 protein	CDR3 DNA
TRBV19	-	TRBD2	TRBJ2-2	CASKLAGLNTGELFF	TGTGCCAGTAAACTAGCGGGACTGAACACCGGGGAGCTGTTTTTT
TRBV7-6	-	-	TRBJ1-1	CASSPGRHTEAFF	TGTGCCAGCAGCCCGGGACGGCACACTGAAGCTTTCTTT
TRBV9	-	-	TRBJ2-3	CASSVAGFVGDSADTQYF	TGTGCCAGCAGCGTAGCTGGCTTCGTAGGGGATAGCGCAGATACGCAGTATTTT
TRBV20-1	-	-	TRBJ2-7	CSATETYEQYF	TGCAGTGCTACGGAAACCTACGAGCAGTACTTC
TRBV18	-	-	TRBJ1-2	CASSPPTGYNYGYTF	TGTGCCAGCTCACCACCCACAGGATATAACTATGGCTACACCTTC
TRBV6-5	-	-	TRBJ2-7	CASSYSIPSPFEQYF	TGTGCCAGCAGTTACTCGATCCCTAGCCCCTTCGAGCAGTACTTC
TRBV6-5	-	-	TRBJ2-7	CASSYSDRGSYEQYF	TGTGCCAGCAGTTACTCAGACCGGGGGTCCTACGAGCAGTACTTC
TRBV9	-	TRBD1	TRBJ2-7	CASSPRGDRGLDEQYF	TGTGCCAGCAGCCCCCGTGGGGACAGGGGGCTGGACGAGCAGTACTTC
TRBV5-1	-	-	TRBJ2-3	CASSLVGDSNITDTQYF	TGCGCCAGCAGCTTGGTAGGGGACTCCAATATCACAGATACGCAGTATTTT
TRBV2	once	-	TRBJ1-2	CASSVTPLVGPRDGYTF	TGTGCCAGCAGTGTTACCCCATTAGTAGGGCCCAGGGATGGCTACACCTTC
TRBV2	-	TRBD2	TRBJ2-3	CASSAWLAGVDTQYF	TGTGCCAGCAGTGCTTGGCTAGCGGGGGTAGATACGCAGTATTTT
TRBV7-9	-	-	TRBJ1-5	CASRFHGELQPQHF	TGTGCCAGCAGGTTCCATGGGGAACTTCAGCCCCAGCATTTT
TRBV6-6	-	TRBD1	TRBJ1-1	CASTYTGGGSEAFF	TGTGCCAGCACGTACACAGGGGGTGGATCTGAAGCTTTCTTT
TRBV6-5	-	TRBD1	TRBJ2-5	CASSSRDRGIQETQYF	TGTGCCAGCAGTTCCAGGGACAGGGGTATCCAAGAGACCCAGTACTTC
TRBV6-5	-	-	TRBJ1-1	CASSWAVNTEAFF	TGTGCCAGCAGTTGGGCAGTGAACACTGAAGCTTTCTTT
TRBV5-1	-	-	TRBJ2-1	CASSSGPRDEQFF	TGCGCCAGCAGCAGCGGACCACGGGATGAGCAGTTCTTC
TRBV5-4	-	TRBD2	TRBJ2-7	CASSSTSGSSYEQYF	TGTGCCAGCAGCTCGACTAGCGGGAGCTCCTACGAGCAGTACTTC
TRBV6-5	-	-	TRBJ1-5	CASRSAGGGQPQHF	TGTGCCAGCAGATCGGCTGGTGGTGGACAGCCCCAGCATTTT
TRBV27	once	TRBD1	TRBJ1-1	CASSPPRGLGTEAFF	TGTGCCAGCAGTCCACCCAGGGGGTTGGGCACTGAAGCTTTCTTT
TRBV19	-	-	TRBJ2-3	CASTPVSLGGTDTQYF	TGTGCCAGTACCCCCGTTTCGCTGGGTGGCACAGATACGCAGTATTTT
TRBV28	-	-	TRBJ2-7	CASTLGHYSYEQYF	TGTGCCAGCACCTTGGGACATTACTCATACGAGCAGTACTTC
TRBV28	-	TRBD1	TRBJ1-2	CASSPLGQGDYGYTF	TGTGCCAGCAGTCCCCTCGGACAGGGAGATTATGGCTACACCTTC
TRBV11-2	-	TRBD2	TRBJ2-7	CASSQHPGGEQYF	TGTGCCAGCAGCCAACACCCGGGGGGCGAGCAGTACTTC
TRBV5-4	-	-	TRBJ2-6	CASSGRAGANVLTF	TGTGCCAGCAGCGGGAGAGCCGGGGCCAACGTCCTGACTTTC
TRBV27	-	-	TRBJ2-2	CASRNPGRNTGELFF	TGTGCCAGCAGAAATCCGGGACGGAACACCGGGGAGCTGTTTTTT
TRBV20-1	-	-	TRBJ1-3	CSAPSGNTIYF	TGCAGTGCCCCGTCTGGAAACACCATATATTTT
TRBV6-5	once	-	TRBJ2-5	CASSSPTRAARSQYF	TGTGCCAGCAGTTCCCCGACGAGGGCGGCCCGGTCCCAGTACTTC
TRBV7-7	-	-	TRBJ2-3	CASSLAREDTQYF	TGTGCCAGCAGCCTTGCCCGGGAGGATACGCAGTATTTT
TRBV5-1	-	-	TRBJ2-2	CASGTESAHTGELFF	TGCGCCAGCGGGACCGAGAGTGCGCACACCGGGGAGCTGTTTTTT
TRBV4-2	-	TRBD2	TRBJ2-2	CASSRSSSGYDSGELFF	TGTGCCAGCAGCCGCAGCTCTAGCGGGTACGACAGCGGGGAGCTGTTTTTT
TRBV28	-	TRBD1	TRBJ1-2	CASSFRDSPYGYTF	TGTGCCAGCAGTTTCCGGGACAGCCCTTATGGCTACACCTTC
TRBV30	-	-	TRBJ2-2	CAWSVSAIPGELFF	TGTGCCTGGAGTGTATCCGCTATCCCCGGGGAGCTGTTTTTT
TRBV28	-	-	TRBJ2-7	CASSLGVSPLVRLYEQYF	TGTGCCAGCAGTTTAGGCGTCTCCCCCCTAGTTCGCCTATACGAGCAGTACTTC
TRBV5-6	-	-	TRBJ1-5	CASTRRGWDQPQHF	TGTGCCAGCACCCGAAGGGGGTGGGATCAGCCCCAGCATTTT
TRBV7-7	-	TRBD2	TRBJ2-2	CASSPTSGNTGELFF	TGTGCCAGCAGCCCGACTAGCGGGAACACCGGGGAGCTGTTTTTT
TRBV28	-	-	TRBJ2-5	CASIPGLGTQETQYF	TGTGCCAGCATCCCAGGCTTGGGGACTCAAGAGACCCAGTACTTC
TRBV27	-	-	TRBJ1-2	CASSLKGGYGYTF	TGTGCCAGCAGTTTGAAAGGGGGCTATGGCTACACCTTC
TRBV6-1	few	-	TRBJ1-3	CASSESAGNTIYF	TGTGCCAGCAGTGAATCTGCTGGAAACACCATATATTTT
TRBV6-5	-	-	TRBJ2-5	CASSPGAYQETQYF	TGTGCCAGCAGTCCAGGCGCGTACCAAGAGACCCAGTACTTC
TRBV10-3	-	TRBD1	TRBJ1-1	CAISGGQDVNTEAFF	TGTGCCATCAGTGGCGGACAGGACGTTAACACTGAAGCTTTCTTT
TRBV5-1	-	-	TRBJ2-7	CASSLGSSYEQYF	TGCGCCAGCAGCTTGGGAAGCTCCTACGAGCAGTACTTC
TRBV18	once	-	TRBJ1-6	CASSPRAGRNSPLHF	TGTGCCAGCTCTCCTCGGGCAGGGAGAAATTCACCCCTCCACTTT
TRBV6-1	-	-	TRBJ1-4	CASSEAAGAPFEKLFF	TGTGCCAGCAGTGAAGCTGCGGGGGCGCCTTTTGAAAAACTGTTTTTT
TRBV7-2	once	-	TRBJ2-5	CASSLATETQYF	TGTGCCAGCAGCTTAGCAACGGAGACCCAGTACTTC
TRBV7-9	-	-	TRBJ1-5	CASSPVGGLNQPQHF	TGTGCCAGCAGCCCCGTTGGGGGACTCAATCAGCCCCAGCATTTT
TRBV28	-	-	TRBJ1-5	CASSLPTGMGNQPQHF	TGTGCCAGCAGTTTACCTACAGGGATGGGCAATCAGCCCCAGCATTTT
TRBV7-2	-	TRBD2	TRBJ2-1	CASSPPSGPYNEQFF	TGTGCCAGCAGCCCACCTAGCGGGCCTTACAATGAGCAGTTCTTC
TRBV28	-	-	TRBJ2-3	CASILGRNLGTDTQYF	TGTGCCAGCATCTTGGGACGGAACCTAGGCACAGATACGCAGTATTTT
TRBV7-2	-	-	TRBJ2-3	CASSLGHPTDTQYF	TGTGCCAGCAGCTTAGGTCACCCCACAGATACGCAGTATTTT
TRBV5-1	once	-	TRBJ2-1	CASSLIPPTDEQFF	TGCGCCAGCAGCTTGATCCCCCCGACCGATGAGCAGTTCTTC
TRBV9	-	-	TRBJ2-1	CASSVRDYNEQFF	TGTGCCAGCAGCGTACGGGATTACAATGAGCAGTTCTTC
TRBV5-1	-	-	TRBJ2-5	CASSLSGGLWYF	TGCGCCAGCAGCTTGTCCGGGGGCCTCTGGTACTTC
TRBV6-1	-	-	TRBJ1-2	CASSEEEGSFYGYTF	TGTGCCAGCAGTGAAGAGGAGGGCTCGTTCTATGGCTACACCTTC
TRBV10-3	-	-	TRBJ1-3	CAISDSVGSGNTIYF	TGTGCCATCAGTGACTCCGTCGGGTCTGGAAACACCATATATTTT
TRBV4-1	-	TRBD2	TRBJ2-1	CASSRPASGSNEQFF	TGCGCCAGCAGCCGGCCGGCTAGCGGGAGCAATGAGCAGTTCTTC